The 20 T cell receptor beta chains in this list originate from one sample, sequenced in a study of shared clonotypes between healthy human individuals. The assay was immunoSEQ multiplex PCR, and TCRdb's table has in-frame clones only and misses some. The repertoire holds some 650,000 clones, with almost 97% as singletons. The sample was naive CD4+ T cells sorted from blood. Specified subset: CD45RA+ positively selected. These receptors all come from a woman aged 25 to 45 in good health.

The V and J genes are TRBV6-6 and TRBJ2-5; D ambiguous. The CDR3 contains 12 residues. In germline, CDR1 is MNHNY, CDR2 SVGAGI (reference sequence). V dropped 4 bases and J dropped 7 bases, with 10 bases sitting between them. The CDR3 reads CASSLRTGTQYF. DNA for the CDR3: TGTGCCAGCAGTTTGCGAACTGGGACCCAGTACTTC.

J is TRBJ1-3 and V is TRBV9; D remains ambiguous. There are 15 residues in the CDR3. Germline CDR1 SGDLS, CDR2 YYNGEE. Trimming took 6 bases from V and 0 from J, leaving 13 bases between them. The CDR3 nucleotides are TGTGCCAGCAACCAGACTCCTTTCTCTGGAAACACCATATATTTT. Protein: CASNQTPFSGNTIYF. Together with reference TRBV9 and TRBJ1-3, the CDR3 gives the full variable domain: DSGVTQTPKHLITATGQRVTLRCSPRSGDLSVYWYQQSLDQGLQFLIQYYNGEERAKGNILERFSAQQFPDLHSELNLSSLELGDSALYFCASNQTPFSGNTIYFGEGSWLTVV.

This clone was counted a single time. The rearrangement uses TRBV28 and TRBJ2-1; TRBD2 might be the D (6 bases). The CDR3 has 15 amino acids. Germline CDR1 is MDHEN and CDR2 is SYDVKM. The ends were cut back, 6 bases at V and 5 bases at J, with 17 bases in the middle. The CDR3 region is CASSGPGTVNNEQFF. For the CDR3, the DNA is TGTGCCAGCAGCGGTCCCGGGACTGTCAACAATGAGCAGTTCTTC.

This sequence joins TRBV4-2 and TRBJ2-2, with unresolved D. The CDR3 is 17 residues long. The germline CDR1 and CDR2 sequences are LGHNA and YNFKEQ. With 0 bases removed from V and 0 bases from J, the gap between germline ends came to 11 bases. For the CDR3, the DNA is TGTGCCAGCAGCCAAGAGCATTCGTTATCGAACACCGGGGAGCTGTTTTTT. It encodes CASSQEHSLSNTGELFF.

The chain has TRBV18 and TRBJ2-7, with D perhaps TRBD2 (5 bases). V lost 2 bases to trimming and J lost 3 bases, with 8 bases between them. The CDR3 totals 13 residues. CDR1 is KGHSH, CDR2 LQKENI, per germline. In DNA form, the CDR3 reads TGTGCCAGCTCACCATCCGGGGTCTACGAGCAGTACTTC. Translating gives CASSPSGVYEQYF.

This chain's CDR3 is CASSIRTGGPYEQYF. In DNA form, the CDR3 reads TGTGCCAGCAGCATCAGGACAGGGGGCCCCTACGAGCAGTACTTC. This sequence joins TRBV27 and TRBJ2-7; TRBD1 matches at 11 bases. The ends lost 6 bases at V and 2 bases at J; junction bases unmatched: 6. Germline V gene data show CDR1 as MNHEY and CDR2 as SMNVEV (reference sequence). The CDR3 has 15 residues.

This clone was recorded once. In nucleotides, the CDR3 is TGTGCCTGGAGTGTACCAGGGCTAACTAATGAAAAACTGTTTTTT. Translation: CAWSVPGLTNEKLFF. The J gene is TRBJ1-4, the V gene TRBV30, with TRBD1 as a possible D gene (5 bases). Trimming pared 0 bases from V and 1 base from J, leaving 9 bases between. The CDR3 loop spans 15 amino acids. Germline values: CDR1 GTSNPN, CDR2 SVGIG (reference sequence).

On this clone: It is unclear where the CDR3 begins or ends on the DNA, so no DNA is shown, and the CDR3 is as TCRdb lists it. The chain recombines TRBV6-5 with TRBJ2-7; the table names TRBD2, a call not compared with the DNA. The CDR3 comprises 15 residues, both ends counted. The germline V gene encodes CDR1 MNHEY and CDR2 SVGAGI. The CDR3 protein is CASSTSGGTSYEQYF.

The V and J genes are TRBV5-6 and TRBJ2-7; maybe TRBD1 (7 bases). The CDR3 extends over 16 amino acids. The germline CDR1 and CDR2 sequences are SGHDT and YYEEEE. V was trimmed by 1 base and J by 3 bases, leaving 17 bases between them. The CDR3 sequence: CASSLTRQGGSYEQYF. The CDR3 DNA reads TGTGCCAGCAGCTTGACGCGACAGGGAGGCAGCTACGAGCAGTACTTC.

The CDR3 here is CASSWNSYTQETQYF. For the CDR3, the DNA is TGTGCCAGCAGTTGGAATAGTTATACCCAAGAGACCCAGTACTTC. This rearrangement joins TRBV28 to TRBJ2-5; D not certain. The CDR3 consists of 15 residues. The germline CDR1 and CDR2 sequences are MDHEN and SYDVKM. The V end lost 4 bases, the J end lost 1 base, and 13 bases lay between the germline ends.

The chain carries TRBV5-1 and TRBJ2-7, with 7 bases fitting TRBD2. The CDR3 contains 15 residues. Germline V lookup: CDR1 SGHRS, CDR2 YFSETQ. The V and J ends lost 0 bases and 4 bases, in that order; junction bases with no gene match: 7. DNA of the CDR3: TGCGCCAGCAGCTTGGCGGCGGGAGCAGCTTACGAGCAGTACTTC. Its protein is CASSLAAGAAYEQYF.

The chain combines TRBV5-1 with TRBJ1-1; D uncertain. Trimming cost V 7 bases and J 0 bases, with 10 bases left between them. The germline V gene encodes CDR1 SGHRS and CDR2 YFSETQ. The CDR3 runs 13 residues. The CDR3 is CASGDNLNTEAFF. The CDR3 DNA reads as TGCGCCAGCGGAGACAACTTGAACACTGAAGCTTTCTTT.

The chain links TRBV27 to TRBJ2-1; D possibly corresponds to TRBD1 (5 bases). V shed 2 bases and J shed 4 bases, with 12 bases lying between them. The CDR3 runs 15 residues. CDR1 is MNHEY and CDR2 is SMNVEV in the germline V gene (reference sequence). CDR3 DNA: TGTGCCAGCAGTTTAATTGGGGCAACTTACAATGAGCAGTTCTTC. Amino acid sequence: CASSLIGATYNEQFF.

The CDR3 reads CASRGQGDYEQYF. The CDR3 region has the DNA TGTGCCAGCAGAGGACAGGGGGACTACGAGCAGTACTTC. The V gene is TRBV2, the J gene TRBJ2-7, with 10 bases aligning to TRBD1. The CDR3 consists of 13 residues. With V trimmed by 6 bases and J by 3 bases, 2 bases remained unmatched. Germline-derived CDR1 and CDR2 are SNHLY and FYNNEI.

The chain carries TRBV4-1 and TRBJ2-3; the D gene could be TRBD1 or TRBD2 (5 bases each). The CDR3 is 13 amino acids. Trimming cost V 2 bases and J 8 bases, with 11 bases left between them. CDR1 and CDR2 from the germline V gene are MGHRA and YSYEKL. The CDR3 bases are TGCGCCAGCAGCCAAACCAGGGCGGGTACGCAGTATTTT. Amino acids: CASSQTRAGTQYF.

The chain carries TRBV7-9 and TRBJ2-6; D gene uncertain. The germline gives CDR1 SEHNR, CDR2 FQNEAQ (reference sequence). V was pared by 4 bases and J by 0 bases, with 13 bases between. CDR3 size: 17 residues. CDR3 region: CASSSRAMSSGANVLTF. CDR3 nucleotides: TGTGCCAGCAGCTCACGGGCCATGAGCTCTGGGGCCAACGTCCTGACTTTC.

The chain joins TRBV2 to TRBJ1-6; TRBD1 matches 12 bases. The CDR3 is 13 residues long. J was trimmed by 16 bases and V by 8 bases; bases with no gene match: 9. The germline V gene encodes CDR1 SNHLY and CDR2 FYNNEI. Written as DNA, the CDR3 is TGTGCCAGCGAGGGACAGGGGGCCCTATCGCTCCACTTT. Translated: CASEGQGALSLHF.

The chain couples TRBV21-1 to TRBJ2-6. TRBV21-1 is tagged as a pseudogene. The length of the CDR3 is 14 residues. The DNA of the CDR3 is TGTGCCAGCAGCAAAGCATCACCGATTGGCGTCCTGACTTTC. This translates into CASSKASPIGVLTF.

DNA of the CDR3: TGCGCCAGCAGTGAGCCGTCTAGCGAAGGCTACGAGCAGTACTTC. Its translation is CASSEPSSEGYEQYF. The chain combines TRBV10-2 with TRBJ2-7; weak D call: TRBD2 (6 bases). The CDR3 has 15 amino acids. Trimming cost V 2 bases and J 3 bases, with 14 bases left between them. Germline CDR1 is WSHSY and CDR2 is SAAADI.

The chain joins TRBV28 to TRBJ2-5; TRBD2 agrees at 8 bases. The DNA end is more similar to TRBJ2-7, so the J call may be wrong. Germline V gene sequence: CDR1 MDHEN, CDR2 SYDVKM. CDR3 length: 15 amino acids. The CDR3 coding sequence is TGTGCCAGCAGTGGTTCGGGAGGGCCCTCGTACGAGCAGTACTTC. This encodes CASSGSGGPSYEQYF.